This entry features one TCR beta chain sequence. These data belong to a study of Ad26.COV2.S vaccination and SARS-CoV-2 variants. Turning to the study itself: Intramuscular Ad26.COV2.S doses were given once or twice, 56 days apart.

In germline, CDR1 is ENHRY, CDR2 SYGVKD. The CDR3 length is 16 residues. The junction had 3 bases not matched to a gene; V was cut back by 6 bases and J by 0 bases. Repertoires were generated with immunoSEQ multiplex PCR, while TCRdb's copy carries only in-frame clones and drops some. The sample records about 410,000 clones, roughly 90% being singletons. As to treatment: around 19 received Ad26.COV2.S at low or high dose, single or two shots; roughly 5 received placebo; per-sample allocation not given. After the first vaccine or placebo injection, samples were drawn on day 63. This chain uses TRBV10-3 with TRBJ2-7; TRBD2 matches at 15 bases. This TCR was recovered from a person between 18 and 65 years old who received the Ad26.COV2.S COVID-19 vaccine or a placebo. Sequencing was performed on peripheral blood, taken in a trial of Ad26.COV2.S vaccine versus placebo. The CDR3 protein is CAIRGTSGGSSYEQYF. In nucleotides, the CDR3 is TGTGCCATCAGGGGGACTAGCGGGGGGAGCTCCTACGAGCAGTACTTC.